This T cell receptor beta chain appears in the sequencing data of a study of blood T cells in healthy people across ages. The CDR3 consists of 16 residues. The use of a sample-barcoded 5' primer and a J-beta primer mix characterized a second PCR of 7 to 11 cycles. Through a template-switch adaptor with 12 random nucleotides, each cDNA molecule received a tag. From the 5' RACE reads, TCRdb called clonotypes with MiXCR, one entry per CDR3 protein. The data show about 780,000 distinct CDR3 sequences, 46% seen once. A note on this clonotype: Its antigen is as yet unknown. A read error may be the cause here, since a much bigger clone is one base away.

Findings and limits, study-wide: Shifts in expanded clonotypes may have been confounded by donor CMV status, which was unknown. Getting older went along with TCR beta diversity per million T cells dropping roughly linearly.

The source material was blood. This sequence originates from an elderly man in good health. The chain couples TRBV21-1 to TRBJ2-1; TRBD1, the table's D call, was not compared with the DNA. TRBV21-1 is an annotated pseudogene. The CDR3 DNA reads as TGTGCCAGCTATCCCTTGGGCGGGCGCTCCTACAATGAGCGGTTCTTC. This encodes CASYPLGGRSYNERFF.